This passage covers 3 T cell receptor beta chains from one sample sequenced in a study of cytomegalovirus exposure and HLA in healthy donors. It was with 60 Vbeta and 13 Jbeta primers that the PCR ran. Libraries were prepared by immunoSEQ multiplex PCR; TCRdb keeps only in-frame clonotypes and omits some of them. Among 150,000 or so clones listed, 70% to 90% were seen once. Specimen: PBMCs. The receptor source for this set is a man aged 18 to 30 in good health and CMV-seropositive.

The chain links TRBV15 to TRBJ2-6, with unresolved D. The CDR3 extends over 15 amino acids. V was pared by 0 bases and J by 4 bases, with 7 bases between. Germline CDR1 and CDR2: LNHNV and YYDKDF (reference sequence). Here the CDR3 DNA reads TGTGCCACCAGCAGAGATCGGTCCGGGGCCAACGTCCTGACTTTC. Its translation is CATSRDRSGANVLTF.

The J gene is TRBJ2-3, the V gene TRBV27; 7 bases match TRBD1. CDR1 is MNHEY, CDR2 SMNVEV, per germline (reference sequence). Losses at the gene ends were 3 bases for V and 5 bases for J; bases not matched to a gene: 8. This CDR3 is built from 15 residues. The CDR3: CASSLHRQGVDTQYF. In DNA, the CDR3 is TGTGCCAGCAGTTTGCACCGACAGGGCGTAGATACGCAGTATTTT.

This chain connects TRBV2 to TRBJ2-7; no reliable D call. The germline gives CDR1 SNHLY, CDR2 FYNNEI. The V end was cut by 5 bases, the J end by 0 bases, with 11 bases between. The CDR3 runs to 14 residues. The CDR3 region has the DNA TGTGCCAGCAGTACCATTGCGTCCTCCTACGAGCAGTACTTC. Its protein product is CASSTIASSYEQYF.